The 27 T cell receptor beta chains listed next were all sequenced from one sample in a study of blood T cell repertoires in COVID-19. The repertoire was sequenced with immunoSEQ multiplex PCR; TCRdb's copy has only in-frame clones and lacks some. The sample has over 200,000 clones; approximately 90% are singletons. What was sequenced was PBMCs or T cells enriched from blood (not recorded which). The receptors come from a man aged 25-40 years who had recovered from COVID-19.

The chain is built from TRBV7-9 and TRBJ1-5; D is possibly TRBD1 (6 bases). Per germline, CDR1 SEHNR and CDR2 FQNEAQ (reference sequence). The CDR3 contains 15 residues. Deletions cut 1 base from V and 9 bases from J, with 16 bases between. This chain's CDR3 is CASSLGNREIVPQHF. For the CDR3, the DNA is TGTGCCAGCAGCTTAGGGAACAGGGAAATTGTGCCCCAGCATTTT.

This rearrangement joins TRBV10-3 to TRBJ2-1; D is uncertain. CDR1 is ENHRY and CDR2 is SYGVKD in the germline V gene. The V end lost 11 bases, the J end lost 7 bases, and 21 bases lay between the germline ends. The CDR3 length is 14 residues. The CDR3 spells CAARPELTQNEQFF. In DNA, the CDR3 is TGTGCCGCCCGACCGGAGCTCACTCAGAATGAGCAGTTCTTC.

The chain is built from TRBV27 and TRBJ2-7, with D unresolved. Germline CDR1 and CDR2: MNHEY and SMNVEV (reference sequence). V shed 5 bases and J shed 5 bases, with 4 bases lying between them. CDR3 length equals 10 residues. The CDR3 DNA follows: TGTGCCAGCAGTATCGACGAGCAGTACTTC. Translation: CASSIDEQYF.

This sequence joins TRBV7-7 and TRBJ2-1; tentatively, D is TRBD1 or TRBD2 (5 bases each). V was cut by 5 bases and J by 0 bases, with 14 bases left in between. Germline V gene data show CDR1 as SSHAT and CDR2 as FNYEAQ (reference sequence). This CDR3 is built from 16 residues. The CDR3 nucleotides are TGTGCCAGCAGCGTAGAGGGGCTCAACTCCTACAATGAGCAGTTCTTC. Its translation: CASSVEGLNSYNEQFF.

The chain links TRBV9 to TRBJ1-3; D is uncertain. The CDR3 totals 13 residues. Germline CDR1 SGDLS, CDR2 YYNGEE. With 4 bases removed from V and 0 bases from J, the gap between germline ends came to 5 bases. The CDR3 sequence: CASSSYSGNTIYF. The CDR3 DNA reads TGTGCCAGCAGCTCCTACTCTGGAAACACCATATATTTT.

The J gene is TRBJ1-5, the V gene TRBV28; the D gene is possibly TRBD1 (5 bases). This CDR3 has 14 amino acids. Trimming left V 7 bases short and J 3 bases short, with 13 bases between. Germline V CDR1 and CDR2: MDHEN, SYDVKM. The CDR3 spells CASTPGGVNQPQHF. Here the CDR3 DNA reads TGTGCCAGCACCCCTGGAGGGGTCAATCAGCCCCAGCATTTT.

Here the CDR3 reads CASSPEPSGGRTDTQYF. In DNA form, the CDR3 reads TGTGCCAGCAGCCCGGAGCCTAGCGGGGGGCGAACAGATACGCAGTATTTT. V gene TRBV5-6 combines with J gene TRBJ2-3; 11 positions agree with TRBD2. This CDR3 comprises 17 residues. Losses at the gene ends were 4 bases for V and 3 bases for J; bases not matched to a gene: 10. Per germline, CDR1 SGHDT and CDR2 YYEEEE.

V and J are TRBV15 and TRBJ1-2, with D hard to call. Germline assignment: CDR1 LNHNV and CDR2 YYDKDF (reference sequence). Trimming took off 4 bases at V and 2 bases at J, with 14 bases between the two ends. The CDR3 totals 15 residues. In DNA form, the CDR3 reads TGTGCCACCAGCACCCCTCGGGAGGGAAACTATGGCTACACCTTC. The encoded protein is CATSTPREGNYGYTF.

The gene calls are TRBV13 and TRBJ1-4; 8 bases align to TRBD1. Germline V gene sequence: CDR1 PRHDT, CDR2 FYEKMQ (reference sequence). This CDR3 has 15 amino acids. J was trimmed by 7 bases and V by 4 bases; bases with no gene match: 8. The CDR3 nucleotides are TGTGCCAGCAGCTCTCTCAGGGGGCGAGGTGAAAAACTGTTTTTT. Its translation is CASSSLRGRGEKLFF.

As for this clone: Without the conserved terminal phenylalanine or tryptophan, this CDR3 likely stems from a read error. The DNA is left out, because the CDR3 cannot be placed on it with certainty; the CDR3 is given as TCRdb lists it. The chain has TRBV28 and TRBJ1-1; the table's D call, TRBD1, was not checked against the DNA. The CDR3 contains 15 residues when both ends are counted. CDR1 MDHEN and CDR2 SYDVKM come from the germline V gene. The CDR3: CASSNPTGSRTINIL.

The CDR3 loop reads CASSRGSGNTIYF. CDR3 sequence (DNA): TGTGCCAGCAGCAGGGGGAGTGGAAACACCATATATTTT. V and J are TRBV28 and TRBJ1-3; 7 bases align to TRBD1. The CDR3 contains 13 residues. Trimming cost V 6 bases and J 3 bases; bases outside gene matches: 2. From germline, CDR1 is MDHEN and CDR2 SYDVKM. Full variable domain (outside the CDR3, taken from reference TRBV28 and TRBJ1-3): DVKVTQSSRYLVKRTGEKVFLECVQDMDHENMFWYRQDPGLGLRLIYFSYDVKMKEKGDIPEGYSVSREKKERFSLILESASTNQTSMYLCASSRGSGNTIYFGEGSWLTVV.

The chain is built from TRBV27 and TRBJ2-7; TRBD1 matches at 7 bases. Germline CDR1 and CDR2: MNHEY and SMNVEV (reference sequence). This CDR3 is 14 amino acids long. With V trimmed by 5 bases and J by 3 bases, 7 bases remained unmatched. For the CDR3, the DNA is TGTGCCAGCAGTCCCAGGACAGGTGGCTACGAGCAGTACTTC. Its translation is CASSPRTGGYEQYF.

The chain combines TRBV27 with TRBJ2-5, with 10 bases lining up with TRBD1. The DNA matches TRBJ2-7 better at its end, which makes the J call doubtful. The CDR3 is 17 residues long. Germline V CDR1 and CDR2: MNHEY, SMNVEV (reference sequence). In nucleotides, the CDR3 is TGTGCCAGCAGTACCAAGGGGACAGGGGCCCCCTCCTACGAGCAGTACTTC. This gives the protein CASSTKGTGAPSYEQYF.

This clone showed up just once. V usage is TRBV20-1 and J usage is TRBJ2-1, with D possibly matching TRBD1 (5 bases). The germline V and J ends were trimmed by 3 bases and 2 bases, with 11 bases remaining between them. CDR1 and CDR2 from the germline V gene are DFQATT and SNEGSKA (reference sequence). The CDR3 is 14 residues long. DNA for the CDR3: TGCAGTGCTAGTTCGGCAGGGCCCTACAATGAGCAGTTCTTC. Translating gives CSASSAGPYNEQFF.

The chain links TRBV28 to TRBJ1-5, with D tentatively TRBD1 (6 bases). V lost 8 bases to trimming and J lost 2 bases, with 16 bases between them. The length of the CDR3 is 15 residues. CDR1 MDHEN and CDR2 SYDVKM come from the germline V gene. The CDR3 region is CASSGGGPGNQPQHF. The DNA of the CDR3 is TGTGCCAGCTCGGGCGGGGGGCCGGGCAATCAGCCCCAGCATTTT. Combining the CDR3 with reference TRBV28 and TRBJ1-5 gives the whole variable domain DVKVTQSSRYLVKRTGEKVFLECVQDMDHENMFWYRQDPGLGLRLIYFSYDVKMKEKGDIPEGYSVSREKKERFSLILESASTNQTSMYLCASSGGGPGNQPQHFGDGTRLSIL.

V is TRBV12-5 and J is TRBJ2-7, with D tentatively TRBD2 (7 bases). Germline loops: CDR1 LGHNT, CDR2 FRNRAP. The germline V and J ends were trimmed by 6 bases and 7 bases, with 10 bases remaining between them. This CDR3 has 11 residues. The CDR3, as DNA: TGTGCTAGTGGAGGGGGGGGAGAGCAGTACTTC. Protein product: CASGGGGEQYF.

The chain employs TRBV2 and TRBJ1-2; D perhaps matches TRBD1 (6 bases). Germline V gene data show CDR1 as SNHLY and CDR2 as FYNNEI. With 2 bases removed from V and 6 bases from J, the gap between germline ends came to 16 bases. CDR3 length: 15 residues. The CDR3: CASSEYGGQRDGYTF. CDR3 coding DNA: TGTGCCAGCAGTGAATACGGGGGGCAGAGGGATGGCTACACCTTC.

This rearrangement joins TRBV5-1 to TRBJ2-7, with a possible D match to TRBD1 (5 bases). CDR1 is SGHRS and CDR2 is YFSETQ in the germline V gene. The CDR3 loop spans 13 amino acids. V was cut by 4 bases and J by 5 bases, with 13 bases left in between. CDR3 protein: CASSPLNRNEQYF. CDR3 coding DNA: TGCGCCAGCAGCCCTTTGAACAGGAACGAGCAGTACTTC. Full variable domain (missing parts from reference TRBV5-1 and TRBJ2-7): KAGVTQTPRYLIKTRGQQVTLSCSPISGHRSVSWYQQTPGQGLQFLFEYFSETQRNKGNFPGRFSGRQFSNSRSEMNVSTLELGDSALYLCASSPLNRNEQYFGPGTRLTVT.

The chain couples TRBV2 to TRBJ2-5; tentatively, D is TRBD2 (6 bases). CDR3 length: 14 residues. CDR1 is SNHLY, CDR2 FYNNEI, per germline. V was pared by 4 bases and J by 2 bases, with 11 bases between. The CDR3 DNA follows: TGTGCCAGCAGTGGTCTAGCGCAACAAGAGACCCAGTACTTC. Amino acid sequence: CASSGLAQQETQYF.

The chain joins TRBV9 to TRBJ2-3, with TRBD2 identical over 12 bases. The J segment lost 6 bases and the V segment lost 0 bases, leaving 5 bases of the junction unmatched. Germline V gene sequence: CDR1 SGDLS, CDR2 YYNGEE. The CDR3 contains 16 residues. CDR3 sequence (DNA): TGTGCCAGCAGCGTAGTTGAACTAGCGGGAGGTGATACGCAGTATTTT. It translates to CASSVVELAGGDTQYF. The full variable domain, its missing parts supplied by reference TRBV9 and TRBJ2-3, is DSGVTQTPKHLITATGQRVTLRCSPRSGDLSVYWYQQSLDQGLQFLIQYYNGEERAKGNILERFSAQQFPDLHSELNLSSLELGDSALYFCASSVVELAGGDTQYFGPGTRLTVL.

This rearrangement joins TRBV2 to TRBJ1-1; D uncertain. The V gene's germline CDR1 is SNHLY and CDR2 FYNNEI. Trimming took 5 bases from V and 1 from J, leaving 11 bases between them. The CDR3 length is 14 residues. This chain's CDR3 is CASSYERENTEAFF. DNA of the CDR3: TGTGCCAGCAGTTACGAAAGAGAGAACACTGAAGCTTTCTTT. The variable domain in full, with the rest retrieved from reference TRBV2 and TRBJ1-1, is EPEVTQTPSHQVTQMGQEVILRCVPISNHLYFYWYRQILGQKVEFLVSFYNNEISEKSEIFDDQFSVERPDGSNFTLKIRSTKLEDSAMYFCASSYERENTEAFFGQGTRLTVV.

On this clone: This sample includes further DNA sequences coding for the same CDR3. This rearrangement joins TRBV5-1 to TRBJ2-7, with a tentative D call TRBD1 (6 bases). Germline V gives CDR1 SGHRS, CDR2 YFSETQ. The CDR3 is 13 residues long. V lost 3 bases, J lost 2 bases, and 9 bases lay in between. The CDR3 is CASSSGQTYEQYF. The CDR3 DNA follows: TGCGCCAGCAGCTCGGGACAAACCTACGAGCAGTACTTC. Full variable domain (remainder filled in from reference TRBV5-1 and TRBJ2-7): KAGVTQTPRYLIKTRGQQVTLSCSPISGHRSVSWYQQTPGQGLQFLFEYFSETQRNKGNFPGRFSGRQFSNSRSEMNVSTLELGDSALYLCASSSGQTYEQYFGPGTRLTVT.

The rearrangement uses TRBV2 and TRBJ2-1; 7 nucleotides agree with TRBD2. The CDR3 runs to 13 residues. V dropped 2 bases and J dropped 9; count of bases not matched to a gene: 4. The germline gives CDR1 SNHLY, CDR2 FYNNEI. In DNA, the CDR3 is TGTGCCAGCAGTGAACGGTGGGGGGGTGAGCAGTTCTTC. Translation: CASSERWGGEQFF.

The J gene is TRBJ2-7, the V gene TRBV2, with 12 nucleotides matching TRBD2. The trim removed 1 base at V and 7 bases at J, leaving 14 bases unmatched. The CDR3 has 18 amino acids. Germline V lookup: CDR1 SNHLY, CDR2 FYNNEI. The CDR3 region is CASSEETSGRTIYVEQYF. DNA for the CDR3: TGTGCCAGCAGTGAAGAGACTAGCGGGAGAACAATCTACGTAGAGCAGTACTTC.

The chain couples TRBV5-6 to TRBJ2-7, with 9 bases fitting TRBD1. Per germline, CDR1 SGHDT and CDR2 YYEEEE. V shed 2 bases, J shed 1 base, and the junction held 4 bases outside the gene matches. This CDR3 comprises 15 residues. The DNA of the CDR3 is TGTGCCAGCAGCTTAGGACAGGGGAGGTCCTACGAGCAGTACTTC. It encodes CASSLGQGRSYEQYF.

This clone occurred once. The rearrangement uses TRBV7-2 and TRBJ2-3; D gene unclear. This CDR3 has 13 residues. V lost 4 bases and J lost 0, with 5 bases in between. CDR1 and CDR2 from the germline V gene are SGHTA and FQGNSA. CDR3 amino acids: CASSSESTDTQYF. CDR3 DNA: TGTGCCAGCAGCTCGGAGAGCACAGATACGCAGTATTTT.

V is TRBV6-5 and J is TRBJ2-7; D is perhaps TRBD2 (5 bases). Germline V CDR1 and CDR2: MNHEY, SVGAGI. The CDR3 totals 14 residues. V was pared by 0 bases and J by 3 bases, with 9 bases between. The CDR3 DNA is TGTGCCAGCAGTTACTCTTCCGAGGGCTACGAGCAGTACTTC. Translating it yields CASSYSSEGYEQYF.